The following is a T cell receptor beta chain sequence with its context. What it recognizes is unknown. This record belongs to a study of CD8 T cells in ankylosing spondylitis. Quantitative 5'-RACE with molecular barcodes was used to make the TCR beta libraries. TCRdb re-analysed the 5' RACE reads in MiXCR, keeping a single row per CDR3 protein. In the table there are under 850,000 distinct CDR3 sequences, about 20% of which are singletons. Notes on the study in general: Ankylosing spondylitis blood appeared to be characterized by a TCR beta motif of under 10 highly homologous variants. According to the report, clones linked to the disease were significantly enriched in matched synovial fluid samples taken from ankylosing spondylitis patients.

Germline CDR1 is PRHDT and CDR2 is FYEKMQ (reference sequence). This CDR3 has 15 amino acids. Trimming cost V 3 bases and J 8 bases; bases outside gene matches: 5. The TCR originated in a male donor with ankylosing spondylitis. V and J are TRBV13 and TRBJ2-1, with TRBD2 identical over 12 bases. Sequenced sample: blood, either unsorted or a sorted T cell fraction (not recorded which). The CDR3: CASSFRTSGNYEQFF. CDR3 coding DNA: TGTGCCAGCAGCTTTCGGACTAGCGGGAATTATGAGCAGTTCTTC.